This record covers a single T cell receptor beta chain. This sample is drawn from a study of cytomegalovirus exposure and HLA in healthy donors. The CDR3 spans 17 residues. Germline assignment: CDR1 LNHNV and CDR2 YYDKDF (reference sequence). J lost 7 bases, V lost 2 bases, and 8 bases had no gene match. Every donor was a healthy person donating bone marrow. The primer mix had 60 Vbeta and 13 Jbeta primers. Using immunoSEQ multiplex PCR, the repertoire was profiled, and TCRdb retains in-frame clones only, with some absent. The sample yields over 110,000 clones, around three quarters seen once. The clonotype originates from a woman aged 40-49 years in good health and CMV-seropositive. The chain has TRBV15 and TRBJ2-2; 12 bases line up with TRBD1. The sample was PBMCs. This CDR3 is CATSRPPGQGAGGELFF. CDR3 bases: TGTGCCACCAGCAGACCTCCGGGACAGGGGGCGGGCGGGGAGCTGTTTTTT.